The 8 T cell receptor beta chains presented below share a single source sample, sequenced in a study of Graves' ophthalmopathy and Graves' hyperthyroidism. The authors amplified TCR beta CDR3 regions, and they did so from RNA transcripts for repertoire sequencing. RT-PCR with HTBI primers came first, then second-round multiplex PCR. TCRdb re-called the multiplex PCR reads with MiXCR, one entry per CDR3 protein. The sample consists of hundreds of thousands of distinct CDR3 sequences, 20% to 25% of them appearing once. Sequencing used peripheral blood. The receptors originated from a woman aged 18-29 years with stable Graves' hyperthyroidism.

This sequence joins TRBV9 and TRBJ1-2, with D unresolved. CDR1 is SGDLS and CDR2 is YYNGEE in the germline V gene. V shed 6 bases and J shed 4 bases, with 10 bases lying between them. This CDR3 is built from 12 residues. The CDR3 DNA follows: TGTGCCAGCACCCGCAGTGGCTATGGCTACACCTTC. This codes for CASTRSGYGYTF.

This clonotype was observed many times. This rearrangement joins TRBV11-2 to TRBJ2-5, with TRBD1 identical over 7 bases. This CDR3 comprises 13 residues. Germline loops: CDR1 SGHAT, CDR2 FQNNGV. V gave up 1 base and J gave up 13 bases; unmatched junction bases: 9. CDR3 sequence: CASSLVVRGRLYF. CDR3 bases: TGTGCCAGCAGCTTAGTAGTCAGGGGGAGATTGTACTTC.

This clonotype appeared many times. The rearrangement joins TRBV5-5 to TRBJ1-1, with 7 bases fitting TRBD1. This CDR3 is built from 15 residues. With V trimmed by 3 bases and J by 3 bases, 8 bases remained unmatched. Germline V lookup: CDR1 SGHKS, CDR2 YYEKEE (reference sequence). CDR3 region: CASSSRQGYDTEAFF. The CDR3 nucleotides are TGTGCCAGCAGCTCTCGACAGGGATACGACACTGAAGCTTTCTTT. The full variable domain, completed using reference TRBV5-5 and TRBJ1-1, is DAGVTQSPTHLIKTRGQQVTLRCSPISGHKSVSWYQQVLGQGPQFIFQYYEKEERGRGNFPDRFSARQFPNYSSELNVNALLLGDSALYLCASSSRQGYDTEAFFGQGTRLTVV.

Many counts were recorded for this clonotype. The chain couples TRBV19 to TRBJ1-1; 8 bases line up with TRBD1. The CDR3 contains 15 residues. Germline V gene data show CDR1 as LNHDA and CDR2 as SQIVND (reference sequence). With V trimmed by 9 bases and J by 4 bases, 13 bases remained unmatched. The CDR3 loop reads CASRGGRGQVTEAFF. DNA of the CDR3: TGTGCCAGCCGAGGGGGCAGGGGGCAAGTCACTGAAGCTTTCTTT.

There are many counts of this clonotype. The chain uses TRBV27 and TRBJ2-7, with TRBD2 identical over 8 bases. This CDR3 region has 15 residues. V gave up 3 bases and J gave up 5 bases; unmatched junction bases: 9. Germline assignment: CDR1 MNHEY and CDR2 SMNVEV (reference sequence). CDR3 in DNA: TGTGCCAGCAGTTTCGGACTAGCCGGGCCCCACGAGCAGTACTTC. It translates to CASSFGLAGPHEQYF.

This clonotype was recorded many times. The chain couples TRBV2 to TRBJ2-5; TRBD2 aligns across 13 bases. CDR3 length: 18 residues. Trimming cost V 5 bases and J 4 bases; bases outside gene matches: 13. The germline gives CDR1 SNHLY, CDR2 FYNNEI. DNA of the CDR3: TGTGCCAGCAGTCATCCCGGGACTAGCGGGGATCTTACAGAGACCCAGTACTTC. Its translation is CASSHPGTSGDLTETQYF. Complete variable domain (other parts from reference TRBV2 and TRBJ2-5): EPEVTQTPSHQVTQMGQEVILRCVPISNHLYFYWYRQILGQKVEFLVSFYNNEISEKSEIFDDQFSVERPDGSNFTLKIRSTKLEDSAMYFCASSHPGTSGDLTETQYFGPGTRLLVL.

This clonotype was seen ten or more times. The DNA of the CDR3 is TGCGCCAGCAGCTTGGACGGAGGGTCCTATGGCTACACCTTC. As protein: CASSLDGGSYGYTF. This chain links TRBV5-1 with TRBJ1-2; D gene unclear. This CDR3 has 14 amino acids. Germline V gene lookup returns CDR1 SGHRS and CDR2 YFSETQ. With 0 bases removed from V and 4 bases from J, the gap between germline ends came to 10 bases.

This clonotype was seen more than once but under ten times. The chain combines TRBV7-8 with TRBJ1-1; 9 bases are a match to TRBD1. CDR1 SGHVS and CDR2 FQNEAQ come from the germline V gene. The CDR3 contains 15 residues. The junction had 8 bases not matched to a gene; V was cut back by 1 base and J by 8 bases. The CDR3 DNA reads TGTGCCAGCAGCTTAGGACAGGGGGGCCTAAGCGAAGCTTTCTTT. It is translated as CASSLGQGGLSEAFF.